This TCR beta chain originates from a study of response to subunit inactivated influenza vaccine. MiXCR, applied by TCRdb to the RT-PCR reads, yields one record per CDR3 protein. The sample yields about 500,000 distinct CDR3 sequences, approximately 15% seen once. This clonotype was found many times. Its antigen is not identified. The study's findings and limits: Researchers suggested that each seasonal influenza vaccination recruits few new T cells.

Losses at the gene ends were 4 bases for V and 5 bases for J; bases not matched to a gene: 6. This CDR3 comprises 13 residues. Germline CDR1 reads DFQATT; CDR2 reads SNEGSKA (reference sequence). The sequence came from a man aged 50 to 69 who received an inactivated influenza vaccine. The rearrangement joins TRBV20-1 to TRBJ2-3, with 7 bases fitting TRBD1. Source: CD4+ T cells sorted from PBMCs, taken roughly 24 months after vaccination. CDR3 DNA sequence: TGCAGTGCTAAGACAGGGAATGTAGATACGCAGTATTTT. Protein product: CSAKTGNVDTQYF.